Presented here are 26 T cell receptor beta chains from one specimen sequenced in a study of blood T cell repertoires in COVID-19. Generated by immunoSEQ multiplex PCR, the TCRdb table keeps only in-frame clones and is missing some. The sample yields about 270,000 clones, approximately 86% seen once. The sample consisted of PBMCs or T cells enriched from blood (not recorded which). These receptors came from a woman aged 18-29 years who had recovered from COVID-19.

In its sample, this clone was seen once. The chain employs TRBV27 and TRBJ1-4; D is perhaps TRBD1 (6 bases). The CDR3 runs to 17 residues. V was cut by 4 bases and J by 8 bases, with 23 bases left in between. The germline gives CDR1 MNHEY, CDR2 SMNVEV (reference sequence). The CDR3, as DNA: TGTGCCAGCAGTTCCTCGACTGGGGGGGCGAGGGAGGAAAAACTGTTTTTT. This encodes CASSSSTGGAREEKLFF.

The J gene is TRBJ2-3, the V gene TRBV29-1; 14 bases are a match to TRBD2. Germline trimming cut 5 bases from V and 1 base from J; bases unmatched to any gene: 14. Germline CDR1 reads SQVTM; CDR2 reads ANQGSEA. The CDR3 length is 19 residues. CDR3 residues: CSVRDKRPGLAGGTDTQYF. The CDR3 nucleotides are TGCAGCGTTCGTGATAAGCGACCGGGACTAGCGGGAGGCACAGATACGCAGTATTTT.

This clone was seen just once. The chain has TRBV10-3 and TRBJ2-7, with TRBD1 as a possible D gene (5 bases). V lost 3 bases and J 0 bases, leaving 9 bases between the germline ends. The germline CDR1 and CDR2 sequences are ENHRY and SYGVKD. The CDR3 has 14 residues. In DNA, the CDR3 is TGTGCCATCAGTGAACAGGTTAGCTCCTACGAGCAGTACTTC. Its translation is CAISEQVSSYEQYF.

This clone was observed a single time. The chain carries TRBV27 and TRBJ2-7, with TRBD1 matching 9 bases. This CDR3 has 15 amino acids. Unmatched junction bases numbered 7, after V lost 5 bases and J lost 2 bases. Germline values: CDR1 MNHEY, CDR2 SMNVEV (reference sequence). This chain's CDR3 is CASSGTGGWTYEQYF. Here the CDR3 DNA reads TGTGCCAGCAGTGGAACAGGGGGCTGGACCTACGAGCAGTACTTC.

The rearrangement links TRBV5-4 to TRBJ2-3; the D is unclear. This CDR3 contains 16 residues. V shed 2 bases and J shed 2 bases, with 15 bases lying between them. The germline V gene has CDR1 SGHNT and CDR2 YYREEE (reference sequence). CDR3 sequence reads: CASSFSYLGSTDTQYF. The CDR3 nucleotides read TGTGCCAGCAGCTTCTCTTACCTAGGATCCACAGATACGCAGTATTTT.

The V and J genes are TRBV6-2 or TRBV6-3 and TRBJ2-7, with D possibly matching TRBD1 (5 bases). CDR1 and CDR2 from the germline V gene are MNHEY and SVGEGT. The CDR3 spans 13 residues. The V gene lost 5 bases and the J gene lost 2 bases, with 10 bases spanning the gap. CDR3 DNA sequence: TGTGCCAGCAGTGTAGACAGACCCTACGAGCAGTACTTC. Amino acid sequence: CASSVDRPYEQYF.

The chain joins TRBV3-1 (or the pseudogene TRBV3-2) to TRBJ1-6; a weak D match, TRBD1 (5 bases). Trimming removed 6 bases at V and 5 bases at J, with 20 bases between. The CDR3 covers 17 residues. Germline loops: CDR1 LGHDT, CDR2 YNNKEL (reference sequence). The CDR3, as DNA: TGTGCCAGCAGACAACCTTCGGGGGGGTCACATAATTCACCCCTCCACTTT. This translates into CASRQPSGGSHNSPLHF.

For the CDR3, the DNA is TGTGCCAGCAGCCCCCGGACTAGCGGGTCCTACGAGCAGTACTTC. Translating gives CASSPRTSGSYEQYF. This sequence joins TRBV7-2 and TRBJ2-7; TRBD2 agrees at 11 bases. V dropped 5 bases and J dropped 1; count of bases not matched to a gene: 4. The CDR3 is made up of 15 amino acids. CDR1 is SGHTA and CDR2 is FQGNSA in the germline V gene.

The chain couples TRBV3-1 (or the pseudogene TRBV3-2) to TRBJ1-2; D is unresolved. The length of the CDR3 is 14 residues. Germline V gives CDR1 LGHDT, CDR2 YNNKEL (reference sequence). V lost 5 bases, J lost 7 bases, and 17 bases lay in between. The CDR3 sequence is CASSYRELWIGYTF. CDR3 DNA: TGTGCCAGCAGCTACCGGGAGCTCTGGATTGGCTACACCTTC.

This rearrangement joins TRBV6-4 to TRBJ2-2; 7 bases are a match to TRBD1. The ends lost 9 bases at V and 0 bases at J; junction bases unmatched: 4. The length of the CDR3 is 14 residues. Germline loops: CDR1 MRHNA, CDR2 SNTAGT. The CDR3 loop reads CASGDRSNTGELFF. The CDR3 region has the DNA TGTGCCAGTGGGGACAGATCGAACACCGGGGAGCTGTTTTTT.

This clone was found a few times. This chain joins TRBV29-1 and TRBJ1-1; tentatively, D is TRBD1 (6 bases). The CDR3 runs 13 residues. Trimming took off 3 bases at V and 5 bases at J, with 13 bases between the two ends. The germline V gene encodes CDR1 SQVTM and CDR2 ANQGSEA. The DNA of the CDR3 is TGCAGCGTTGAGGAAGGGGGAAGGACTGAAGCTTTCTTT. This gives the protein CSVEEGGRTEAFF.

This chain joins TRBV6-1 and TRBJ1-6; 7 nucleotides agree with TRBD1. The trim removed 0 bases at V and 7 bases at J, leaving 0 bases unmatched. CDR3 size: 14 residues. The V gene's germline CDR1 is MNHNS and CDR2 SASEGT. The CDR3 bases are TGTGCCAGCAGTGAAGCGACAGGGAATTCACCCCTCCACTTT. Its protein is CASSEATGNSPLHF.

The CDR3 here is CASSWGQSSNTIYF. CDR3 DNA sequence: TGTGCCAGCAGCTGGGGACAGAGCTCAAACACCATATATTTT. The chain carries TRBV5-5 and TRBJ1-3, with 7 positions matching TRBD1. The CDR3 loop spans 14 amino acids. The V gene end was trimmed by 3 bases and the J gene end by 6 bases; junction bases not matched to a gene: 6. CDR1 and CDR2 from the germline V gene are SGHKS and YYEKEE (reference sequence).

In nucleotides, the CDR3 is TGTGCCAGCAGTTACACGGACAGGGATCCTGGCTACACCTTC. It is translated as CASSYTDRDPGYTF. This chain joins TRBV6-5 and TRBJ1-2; 8 bases line up with TRBD1. Trimming cost V 2 bases and J 7 bases; bases outside gene matches: 6. The germline V gene encodes CDR1 MNHEY and CDR2 SVGAGI. This CDR3 is built from 14 residues.

The V and J genes are TRBV4-3 and TRBJ1-2; D is undetermined. V was pared by 0 bases and J by 8 bases, with 10 bases between. Germline CDR1 and CDR2: LGHNA and YSLEER. This CDR3 comprises 13 residues. CDR3 in DNA: TGCGCCAGCAGCCAAGATCGTCGAGGAGGCTACACCTTC. This codes for CASSQDRRGGYTF.

J is TRBJ1-2 and V is TRBV6-2 or TRBV6-3; the D is unclear. Germline V gene data show CDR1 as MNHEY and CDR2 as SVGEGT. This CDR3 region has 13 residues. The V gene lost 3 bases and the J gene lost 0 bases, with 5 bases spanning the gap. CDR3 nucleotides: TGTGCCAGCAGTTATTCCGCTAACTATGGCTACACCTTC. Translating gives CASSYSANYGYTF.

This clone has a handful of counts. V gene TRBV10-2 combines with J gene TRBJ1-5; D not resolved. The CDR3 is made up of 17 amino acids. Germline V gene data show CDR1 as WSHSY and CDR2 as SAAADI. V was shortened by 3 bases and J by 2 bases, with 17 bases between the two germline ends. For the CDR3, the DNA is TGCGCCAGCAGTGAATCTCTGGGAAGTAGCGGCAATCAGCCCCAGCATTTT. Its translation: CASSESLGSSGNQPQHF.

The chain recombines TRBV9 with TRBJ2-1; tentatively, D is TRBD2 (5 bases). The CDR3 has 14 amino acids. The germline CDR1 and CDR2 sequences are SGDLS and YYNGEE. With 7 bases removed from V and 6 bases from J, the gap between germline ends came to 17 bases. CDR3 sequence (DNA): TGTGCCAGCCGGTCGGCTAGCAGACCCAATGAGCAGTTCTTC. Amino acids: CASRSASRPNEQFF.

This sequence joins TRBV25-1 and TRBJ2-1; a possible D gene is TRBD2 (5 bases). V was pared by 11 bases and J by 15 bases, with 20 bases between. From germline, CDR1 is MGHDK and CDR2 SYGVNS. The CDR3 totals 11 residues. CDR3 residues: CAARGTIELFF. The CDR3 DNA reads as TGTGCCGCCCGGGGAACCATCGAGTTGTTCTTC. The whole variable domain, filled in from reference TRBV25-1 and TRBJ2-1, reads EADIYQTPRYLVIGTGKKITLECSQTMGHDKMYWYQQDPGMELHLIHYSYGVNSTEKGDLSSESTVSRIRTEHFPLTLESARPSHTSQYLCAARGTIELFFGPGTRLTVL.

The chain joins TRBV7-6 to TRBJ2-7, with TRBD2 matching 10 bases. The germline CDR1 and CDR2 sequences are SGHVS and FNYEAQ. The CDR3 contains 15 residues. Trimming removed 5 bases from V and 3 bases from J; junction bases left unmatched: 7. The CDR3 bases are TGTGCCAGCAGCCTAACACTAGCGGGAAGCTACGAGCAGTACTTC. Its translation: CASSLTLAGSYEQYF.

This sequence joins TRBV19 and TRBJ1-6, with a tentative D call TRBD1 (6 bases). Germline V CDR1 and CDR2: LNHDA, SQIVND (reference sequence). This CDR3 region has 13 residues. Trimming left V 5 bases short and J 10 bases short, with 12 bases between. CDR3 DNA: TGTGCCAGTAGTGCCACAGGGATGTCACCCCTCCACTTT. Its translation is CASSATGMSPLHF.

The V and J genes are TRBV4-1 and TRBJ1-5; 7 bases map to TRBD1. The CDR3 totals 15 residues. The J segment lost 4 bases and the V segment lost 5 bases, leaving 8 bases of the junction unmatched. The germline V gene has CDR1 MGHRA and CDR2 YSYEKL. The CDR3 spells CASSDQGQANQPQHF. The CDR3 region has the DNA TGCGCCAGCAGCGACCAAGGACAGGCGAATCAGCCCCAGCATTTT.

The chain is built from TRBV13 and TRBJ1-2, with a possible D match to TRBD1 (5 bases). CDR1 PRHDT and CDR2 FYEKMQ come from the germline V gene (reference sequence). The V and J ends lost 5 bases and 6 bases respectively, with 22 bases between them. The CDR3 totals 16 residues. The CDR3, as DNA: TGTGCCAGCAGCCACCCTGCAGGGCAGGGAATGGATGGCTACACCTTC. Protein sequence: CASSHPAGQGMDGYTF.

This chain joins TRBV30 and TRBJ2-2; 8 bases are a match to TRBD1. The CDR3 length is 14 residues. After removal of 3 bases from V and 6 bases from J, the junction contained 6 bases not matched to a gene. Germline CDR1 GTSNPN, CDR2 SVGIG (reference sequence). CDR3 residues: CAWSHQQGAGELFF. The CDR3 nucleotides are TGTGCCTGGAGCCACCAACAGGGGGCCGGGGAGCTGTTTTTT.

Points on this clone: Additional DNA sequences in this sample encode the identical CDR3. The V call is TRBV15, the J call TRBJ2-1; tentative D call: TRBD1 (6 bases). Germline lookup yields CDR1 LNHNV and CDR2 YYDKDF (reference sequence). This CDR3 is 16 amino acids long. V dropped 2 bases and J dropped 0 bases, with 11 bases sitting between them. The CDR3 coding sequence is TGTGCCACCAGCAGATTAGGGGGTAGCTCCTACAATGAGCAGTTCTTC. Translation gives CATSRLGGSSYNEQFF.

The chain employs TRBV30 and TRBJ2-5; 7 bases match TRBD2. The V gene's germline CDR1 is GTSNPN and CDR2 SVGIG (reference sequence). J gave up 1 base and V 4 bases, and 6 bases lay outside the gene matches. CDR3 length: 14 amino acids. The CDR3 sequence is CAWTRGGFQETQYF. The CDR3, as DNA: TGTGCCTGGACTCGGGGAGGGTTCCAAGAGACCCAGTACTTC.